These 12 T cell receptor beta chains share one sample of origin, sequenced in a study of blood T cell repertoires in COVID-19. TCRdb keeps only in-frame clones here, not all; method: immunoSEQ multiplex PCR. The table has roughly 300,000 clones, over 75% seen once. The sample consisted of peripheral blood. The receptors originated from a woman in her forties or fifties who had recovered from COVID-19.

This clone was seen a single time. The chain recombines TRBV3-1 (or the pseudogene TRBV3-2) with TRBJ2-4; 8 bases match TRBD2. Germline CDR1 and CDR2: LGHDT and YNNKEL (reference sequence). V shed 3 bases and J 2 bases; nucleotides not matched to a gene: 6. The CDR3 has 16 residues. CDR3 in DNA: TGTGCCAGCAGCCAGGAGCGGGGGCCCCCCAAAAACATTCAGTACTTC. This codes for CASSQERGPPKNIQYF.

This clone has just one count. V gene TRBV11-2 combines with J gene TRBJ2-5, with D possibly matching TRBD2 (5 bases). V lost 1 base to trimming and J lost 3 bases, with 6 bases between them. The CDR3 loop spans 13 amino acids. Germline CDR1 SGHAT, CDR2 FQNNGV. This CDR3 is CASSLAGKETQYF. The DNA of the CDR3 is TGTGCCAGCAGCTTAGCCGGGAAAGAGACCCAGTACTTC.

The rearrangement links TRBV2 to TRBJ1-1, with 7 bases that match TRBD1. CDR3 size: 14 residues. The V gene's germline CDR1 is SNHLY and CDR2 FYNNEI. Trimming removed 7 bases from V and 1 base from J; junction bases left unmatched: 6. The CDR3 DNA reads as TGTGCCAGCAATACAGGGGCAACGAACACTGAAGCTTTCTTT. This sequence encodes CASNTGATNTEAFF.

V usage is TRBV7-9 and J usage is TRBJ2-7, with 8 bases aligning to TRBD1. Germline V gene lookup returns CDR1 SEHNR and CDR2 FQNEAQ (reference sequence). This CDR3 has 16 residues. J gave up 1 base and V 1 base, and 6 bases lay outside the gene matches. This chain's CDR3 is CASSLGFTGGSYEQYF. Here the CDR3 DNA reads TGTGCCAGCAGCTTAGGTTTCACAGGGGGATCCTACGAGCAGTACTTC. Complete variable domain (other parts from reference TRBV7-9 and TRBJ2-7): DTGVSQNPRHKITKRGQNVTFRCDPISEHNRLYWYRQTLGQGPEFLTYFQNEAQLEKSRLLSDRFSAERPKGSFSTLEIQRTEQGDSAMYLCASSLGFTGGSYEQYFGPGTRLTVT.

This chain joins TRBV7-2 and TRBJ2-1, with TRBD2 identical over 11 bases. The CDR3 is 15 amino acids. Germline-derived CDR1 and CDR2 are SGHTA and FQGNSA. V dropped 4 bases and J dropped 9; count of bases not matched to a gene: 8. CDR3 coding DNA: TGTGCCAGCAGCTCCACTAGCGGGAGCGGTATTGAGCAGTTCTTC. Residues: CASSSTSGSGIEQFF. The full variable domain, its missing parts supplied by reference TRBV7-2 and TRBJ2-1, is GAGVSQSPSNKVTEKGKDVELRCDPISGHTALYWYRQSLGQGLEFLIYFQGNSAPDKSGLPSDRFSAERTGGSVSTLTIQRTQQEDSAVYLCASSSTSGSGIEQFFGPGTRLTVL.

The V call is TRBV29-1, the J call TRBJ2-7; 13 bases align to TRBD2. Germline V CDR1 and CDR2: SQVTM, ANQGSEA. The CDR3 length is 14 residues. V lost 3 bases, J lost 9 bases, and 8 bases stayed unmatched. The DNA of the CDR3 is TGCAGCGTTGATTCTACTAGCGGGAGGGCCAGGCAGTACTTC. Its protein is CSVDSTSGRARQYF.

V usage is TRBV28 and J usage is TRBJ2-7; D gene uncertain. Per the germline V gene, CDR1 is MDHEN and CDR2 is SYDVKM. The CDR3 sequence is 10 residues long. V lost 3 bases to trimming and J lost 6 bases, with 3 bases between them. CDR3 coding DNA: TGTGCCAGCAGTTTCGGCGAGCAGTACTTC. Translated: CASSFGEQYF. The full variable domain, with the rest looked up from reference TRBV28 and TRBJ2-7, is DVKVTQSSRYLVKRTGEKVFLECVQDMDHENMFWYRQDPGLGLRLIYFSYDVKMKEKGDIPEGYSVSREKKERFSLILESASTNQTSMYLCASSFGEQYFGPGTRLTVT.

V is TRBV28 and J is TRBJ2-7; D may be TRBD2 (6 bases). The germline V gene encodes CDR1 MDHEN and CDR2 SYDVKM. Trimming cost V 6 bases and J 2 bases, with 11 bases left between them. CDR3 length equals 13 residues. The CDR3 is CASRRRGTYEQYF. DNA of the CDR3: TGTGCCAGCAGGCGGCGGGGCACCTACGAGCAGTACTTC.

J is TRBJ1-1 and V is TRBV11-1; D perhaps matches TRBD1 (5 bases). This CDR3 has 15 amino acids. The V gene's germline CDR1 is SGHAT and CDR2 FQDESV (reference sequence). Deletions cut 8 bases from V and 0 bases from J, with 16 bases between. This CDR3 reads CASAIYRHMNTEAFF. CDR3 nucleotides: TGTGCCAGCGCTATCTACAGGCACATGAACACTGAAGCTTTCTTT.

This rearrangement joins TRBV30 to TRBJ1-2; D might be TRBD1 (6 bases). Germline V lookup: CDR1 GTSNPN, CDR2 SVGIG (reference sequence). The germline V and J ends were trimmed by 0 bases and 13 bases, with 12 bases remaining between them. The CDR3 contains 11 residues. Here the CDR3 DNA reads TGTGCCTGGAGTGTAGGGGGTGCCAGCACCTTC. Its translation is CAWSVGGASTF.

V usage is TRBV4-3 and J usage is TRBJ1-2, with 9 bases aligning to TRBD1. Unmatched junction bases numbered 4, after V lost 3 bases and J lost 8 bases. The V gene's germline CDR1 is LGHNA and CDR2 YSLEER. The CDR3 is made up of 13 amino acids. CDR3 bases: TGCGCCAGCAGCCAGGACAGGGGAGCGGGCTACACCTTC. Translated: CASSQDRGAGYTF.

This sequence joins TRBV28 and TRBJ1-2, with D unclear. This CDR3 has 12 amino acids. Trimming took 11 bases from V and 0 from J, leaving 10 bases between them. CDR1 is MDHEN, CDR2 SYDVKM, per germline. DNA for the CDR3: TGTGCCGCCCAGTCGTCTAACTATGGCTACACCTTC. Translation gives CAAQSSNYGYTF.